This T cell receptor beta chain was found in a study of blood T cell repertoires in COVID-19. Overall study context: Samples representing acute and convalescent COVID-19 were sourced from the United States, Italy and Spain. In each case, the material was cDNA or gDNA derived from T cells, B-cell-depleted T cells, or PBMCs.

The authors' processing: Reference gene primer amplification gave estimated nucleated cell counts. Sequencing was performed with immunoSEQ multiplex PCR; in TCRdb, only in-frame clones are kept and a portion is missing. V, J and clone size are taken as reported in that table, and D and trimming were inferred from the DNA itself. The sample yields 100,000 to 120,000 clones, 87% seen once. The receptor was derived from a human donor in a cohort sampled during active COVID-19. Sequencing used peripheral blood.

This CDR3 reads CASSVGGIGANVLTF. In DNA form, the CDR3 reads TGTGCCAGTAGTGTGGGGGGGATCGGGGCCAACGTCCTGACTTTC. V and J are TRBV19 and TRBJ2-6, with 7 bases identical to TRBD2. Germline-derived CDR1 and CDR2 are LNHDA and SQIVND (reference sequence). V gave up 5 bases and J gave up 4 bases; unmatched junction bases: 5. This CDR3 is built from 15 residues.